The next 2 T cell receptor beta chains were all read from a single sample in a study of blood T cell repertoires in COVID-19. The table came from immunoSEQ multiplex PCR; TCRdb's copy has only in-frame clones and leaves some out. The profile shows hundreds of thousands of clones, around 89% of them singletons. Sequenced input: PBMCs or T cells enriched from blood (not recorded which). These receptors all come from a woman aged 25 to 39 who had recovered from COVID-19.

The chain combines TRBV2 with TRBJ2-4; D is perhaps TRBD2 (5 bases). This CDR3 has 13 residues. Germline V lookup: CDR1 SNHLY, CDR2 FYNNEI. Trimming shortened V by 7 bases and J by 7 bases, and 14 bases separated the two germline ends. CDR3 sequence reads: CASNPTSGNIQYF. The CDR3 DNA reads TGTGCCAGCAACCCGACCTCGGGGAACATTCAGTACTTC.

The chain employs TRBV4-3 and TRBJ1-1; D remains ambiguous. Germline-derived CDR1 and CDR2 are LGHNA and YSLEER. The CDR3 is 13 amino acids. Trimming took 3 bases from V and 8 from J, leaving 13 bases between them. CDR3 DNA: TGCGCCAGCAGCCAGTTTAGGCAGGAAGAAGCTTTCTTT. This translates into CASSQFRQEEAFF.